This TCR delta chain was found in a study of Vδ1+ human thymocytes. Regarding the study as a whole: Around 20% of thymic delta-chain sequences were Vdelta2, with few Vdelta3, unlike blood Vdelta1+ controls. Highly polyclonal TRG and TRD repertoires with Gaussian CDR3 length distributions appeared in thymus.

Details on this clone: Its target is unknown.

Thymocytes were sorted as CD3+ TCRVdelta1+ TCRVdelta2- after alphabeta T cell depletion. RNA was extracted from the cells and then reverse transcribed. Pooled V-gene forward primers with one constant-region reverse primer generated the CDR3 amplicons by multiplex PCR. TCRdb called clones anew from the multiplex PCR reads with CATT. The data contain roughly 76,000 delta-chain clones, roughly a third of them singletons. The CDR3 loop spans 17 amino acids. V trimming: 0 bases; J trimming: 0 bases; junction bases outside the gene matches: 7. Germline CDR1 TSWWSYY, CDR2 QGS. This receptor was identified in a boy younger than two who had congenital heart surgery. Sequences were obtained from Vdelta1+ gamma-delta thymocytes from the thymus. Subset denoted: FACS-sorted CD3+ TCRalphabeta- TCRVdelta1+ TCRVdelta2- thymocytes. This chain links TRDV1 with TRDJ1; 7 bases map to TRDD3. The CDR3 DNA follows: TGTGCTCTTGGGGAACTTAGCTGGGGGTCCCACACCGATAAACTCATCTTT. This codes for CALGELSWGSHTDKLIF.